This T cell receptor (beta chain) was identified in a study of blood T cells in healthy people across ages. Study-level points and caveats: Conclusively comparing naive with antigen-experienced cells was impossible with unsorted PBMCs. Older age went with lower TCR beta diversity per million T cells, in a roughly linear way. TCR beta diversity tracked closely with naive T cell percentage.

V lost 5 bases and J 1 base, leaving 8 bases between the germline ends. The CDR3 sequence is 13 residues long. Looked up from germline, CDR1 is KGHDR and CDR2 is SFDVKD. For the second PCR, which ran for roughly 6 to 11 cycles, a sample-barcoded 5' primer and a J-beta primer mix were used. Carrying 12 random nucleotides, a template-switch adaptor labeled each individual cDNA molecule. TCRdb ran MiXCR on the 5' RACE reads and lists one entry per CDR3 protein. The table records about 680,000 distinct CDR3 sequences, around 49% of them present only once. This clonotype was seen a handful of times. Its specificity is not known.

This receptor was taken from a woman in her sixties or seventies in good health. The rearrangement links TRBV24-1 to TRBJ2-7; TRBD1 might be the D (6 bases). Sequenced sample: blood. The CDR3 DNA sequence: TGTGCCACCAGTGGGGACACGTCCTACGAGCAGTACTTC. Translated, it gives CATSGDTSYEQYF.